The rows below give T cell receptor beta chains drawn from one sample of a study of T cells in Graves' hyperthyroidism and ophthalmopathy. Each CDR3 protein is one row after TCRdb ran MiXCR on the multiplex PCR reads. The sample contains roughly 650,000 distinct CDR3 sequences, roughly a sixth of which appear only once. The specimen sequenced was blood. The receptor set was obtained from a woman aged 40 to 49 with Graves' ophthalmopathy. Both conserved end residues are part of each CDR3. A D gene is named only where the DNA matches it firmly. Size is omitted from some rows. Given values are once, few, many or a class for expanded clones.

>-|TRBJ2-7|TRBV19|-
CASSPGWIYEQYF
TGTGCCAGTAGCCCAGGGTGGATCTACGAGCAGTACTTC
>TRBD2|TRBJ2-7|TRBV10-2|-
CASSDGGGATVNEQYF
TGCGCCAGCAGTGACGGCGGGGGAGCCACTGTTAACGAGCAGTACTTC
>-|TRBJ2-3|TRBV5-1|many
CASSLSDTQYF
TGTGCCAGCAGCTTGTCAGATACGCAGTATTTT
>TRBD1|TRBJ2-7|TRBV5-1|few
CASNPLGGQDQYF
TGCGCCAGTAACCCTCTCGGAGGACAGGATCAGTACTTC
>TRBD2|TRBJ2-2|TRBV12-3/TRBV12-4|-
CASSWTSGSGTGELFF
TGTGCCAGCAGTTGGACTAGCGGGAGTGGGACCGGGGAGCTGTTTTTT
>TRBD1|TRBJ1-4|TRBV4-1|-
CASSQDGQGRNEKLFF
TGCGCCAGCAGCCAAGACGGACAGGGAAGGAATGAAAAACTGTTTTTT
>-|TRBJ1-6|TRBV5-1|-
CASSGRDSYNSPLHF
TGCGCCAGTTCGGGACGGGACTCCTATAATTCACCCCTCCACTTT
>-|TRBJ2-7|TRBV20-1|few
CSARASNYEQYF
TGCAGTGCTAGAGCGTCAAACTACGAGCAGTACTTC
>TRBD2|TRBJ2-3|TRBV6-4|many
CASSDSASGSTDTQYF
TGTGCCAGCAGTGACTCGGCTAGCGGTTCCACAGATACGCAGTATTTT
>-|TRBJ2-2|TRBV5-1|many
CASSSTQGRGGELFF
TGCGCCAGCAGCTCGACCCAGGGGAGAGGCGGGGAGCTGTTTTTT
>-|TRBJ1-3|TRBV6-1|many
CASSSSGGWAGNTIYF
TGTGCCAGCAGTTCTTCTGGAGGGTGGGCTGGAAACACCATATATTTT
>TRBD2|TRBJ2-3|TRBV29-1|-
CSVRTSGRAETQYF
TGCAGCGTCCGGACTAGCGGGAGGGCCGAGACGCAGTATTTT
>-|TRBJ1-3|TRBV20-1|-
CSARAPGGGNTIYF
TGCAGTGCTAGAGCTCCTGGGGGGGGAAACACCATATATTTT
>-|TRBJ1-2|TRBV5-8|few
CASQRQSNYGYTF
TGTGCCAGCCAACGACAGTCTAACTATGGCTACACCTTC
>-|TRBJ1-1|TRBV11-2|-
CASSITDDTEAFF
TGTGCCAGCAGCATTACAGACGACACTGAAGCTTTCTTT
>TRBD1|TRBJ2-7|TRBV30|many
CAWSVFRTGVFYEQYF
TGTGCCTGGAGTGTATTCAGGACAGGGGTGTTCTACGAGCAGTACTTC
>-|TRBJ2-5|TRBV7-9|many
CASSLVAETQYF
TGTGCCAGCAGCTTGGTTGCGGAGACCCAGTACTTC